One sample yielded the 12 T cell receptor beta chains listed below, sequenced in a study of T cell responses to AZD1222 COVID-19 vaccine. Clones were read by immunoSEQ multiplex PCR, and TCRdb kept only the in-frame ones, dropping some. The table includes 85,000 to 90,000 clones, about 92% detected once. Sequencing used peripheral blood, obtained on day 0 of AZD1222 vaccination. All receptors come from an adult in good health.

On this clone itself: A much larger clone lies a single base off, so this may be a read error. This rearrangement joins TRBV2 to TRBJ2-7; the match to TRBD1 covers 7 bases. This CDR3 is built from 14 residues. Germline CDR1 is SNHLY and CDR2 is FYNNEI. The V segment lost 5 bases and the J segment 1 base; nucleotides outside the gene matches: 5. The CDR3 reads CASSNSRGSYEQYF. CDR3 DNA: TGTGCCAGCAGTAACAGCAGGGGGTCCTACGAGCAGTACTTC.

The chain uses TRBV5-4 and TRBJ2-2; 9 positions agree with TRBD1. This CDR3 spans 15 amino acids. After removal of 4 bases from V and 4 bases from J, the junction contained 5 bases not matched to a gene. CDR1 is SGHNT, CDR2 YYREEE, per germline (reference sequence). CDR3 coding DNA: TGTGCCAGCAGCGGGGGACAGGGAGTCACCGGGGAGCTGTTTTTT. It encodes CASSGGQGVTGELFF. Variable domain in full (rest from reference TRBV5-4 and TRBJ2-2): ETGVTQSPTHLIKTRGQQVTLRCSSQSGHNTVSWYQQALGQGPQFIFQYYREEENGRGNFPPRFSGLQFPNYSSELNVNALELDDSALYLCASSGGQGVTGELFFGEGSRLTVL.

The CDR3 loop is CASSSGQGLTEAFF. The DNA of the CDR3 is TGTGCCAGCAGCTCCGGACAGGGTCTAACTGAAGCTTTCTTT. The V call is TRBV5-4, the J call TRBJ1-1; 8 bases align to TRBD1. Germline-derived CDR1 and CDR2 are SGHNT and YYREEE (reference sequence). The ends lost 3 bases at V and 5 bases at J; junction bases unmatched: 6. CDR3 size: 14 residues.

The DNA for the CDR3 is TGTGCCAGCAGCCTTGGGATAGGGGGCTCTGGAAACACCATATATTTT. This codes for CASSLGIGGSGNTIYF. The genes are TRBV9 and TRBJ1-3; TRBD1 might be the D (6 bases). Germline-derived CDR1 and CDR2 are SGDLS and YYNGEE. The germline V and J ends were trimmed by 4 bases and 0 bases, with 14 bases remaining between them. The CDR3 consists of 16 residues.

The chain uses TRBV11-2 and TRBJ1-1; D gene unclear. CDR1 is SGHAT and CDR2 is FQNNGV in the germline V gene. The CDR3 runs to 15 residues. Between the trimmed V and J ends, which lost 0 bases and 2 bases, there was a span of 10 bases. DNA of the CDR3: TGTGCCAGCAGCTTAGAGGGCCTACTTAACACTGAAGCTTTCTTT. Protein sequence: CASSLEGLLNTEAFF.

This clone was counted only a few times. The chain recombines TRBV11-2 with TRBJ1-2, with 7 bases identical to TRBD1. The CDR3 has 13 residues. V dropped 2 bases and J dropped 7; count of bases not matched to a gene: 4. Germline V gives CDR1 SGHAT, CDR2 FQNNGV. The CDR3 sequence: CASSLNRGVGYTF. The DNA for the CDR3 is TGTGCCAGCAGCTTAAACAGGGGAGTTGGCTACACCTTC.

The chain links TRBV7-2 to TRBJ2-6; no clear D gene. V was shortened by 5 bases and J by 0 bases, with 11 bases between the two germline ends. The CDR3 spans 16 residues. CDR1 and CDR2 from the germline V gene are SGHTA and FQGNSA. The CDR3 DNA is TGTGCCAGCAGCCTCAGTGTTGGCTCTGGGGCCAACGTCCTGACTTTC. This translates into CASSLSVGSGANVLTF.

The chain's CDR3 is CASSLYGQGNTEAFF. The DNA for the CDR3 is TGTGCCAGCAGCTTATATGGTCAGGGGAACACTGAAGCTTTCTTT. This sequence joins TRBV7-2 and TRBJ1-1; possibly TRBD1 for D (5 bases). This CDR3 has 15 residues. V was shortened by 2 bases and J by 1 base, with 11 bases between the two germline ends. Germline V CDR1 and CDR2: SGHTA, FQGNSA.

The chain has TRBV7-9 and TRBJ2-7, with 8 bases identical to TRBD2. CDR3 length: 15 amino acids. The trim removed 5 bases at V and 4 bases at J, leaving 10 bases unmatched. CDR1 SEHNR and CDR2 FQNEAQ come from the germline V gene (reference sequence). The CDR3 here is CASSPGPTSAYEQYF. For the CDR3, the DNA is TGTGCCAGCAGCCCAGGGCCGACTAGCGCTTACGAGCAGTACTTC.

V is TRBV27 and J is TRBJ2-4; a weak D match, TRBD1 (6 bases). Looked up from germline, CDR1 is MNHEY and CDR2 is SMNVEV (reference sequence). The ends were cut back, 4 bases at V and 6 bases at J, with 13 bases in the middle. The CDR3 length is 14 residues. In DNA form, the CDR3 reads TGTGCCAGCAGTTCCCGGGACACGGCAAACATTCAGTACTTC. Translated: CASSSRDTANIQYF.

The sample holds a few counts of this clone. The J gene is TRBJ2-1, the V gene TRBV14, with TRBD1 matching over 8 bases. J lost 9 bases, V lost 8 bases, and 9 bases had no gene match. This CDR3 contains 13 residues. The V gene's germline CDR1 is SGHDN and CDR2 FVKESK. The CDR3: CASGWTGNVEQFF. The CDR3 bases are TGTGCCAGCGGATGGACAGGGAACGTTGAGCAGTTCTTC.

J is TRBJ1-1 and V is TRBV29-1; 7 nucleotides align to TRBD1. Per germline, CDR1 SQVTM and CDR2 ANQGSEA. The CDR3 runs to 13 residues. After removal of 7 bases from V and 0 bases from J, the junction contained 5 bases not matched to a gene. Here the CDR3 reads CSGHRGLNTEAFF. The CDR3 bases are TGCAGCGGCCACAGGGGCTTGAACACTGAAGCTTTCTTT.